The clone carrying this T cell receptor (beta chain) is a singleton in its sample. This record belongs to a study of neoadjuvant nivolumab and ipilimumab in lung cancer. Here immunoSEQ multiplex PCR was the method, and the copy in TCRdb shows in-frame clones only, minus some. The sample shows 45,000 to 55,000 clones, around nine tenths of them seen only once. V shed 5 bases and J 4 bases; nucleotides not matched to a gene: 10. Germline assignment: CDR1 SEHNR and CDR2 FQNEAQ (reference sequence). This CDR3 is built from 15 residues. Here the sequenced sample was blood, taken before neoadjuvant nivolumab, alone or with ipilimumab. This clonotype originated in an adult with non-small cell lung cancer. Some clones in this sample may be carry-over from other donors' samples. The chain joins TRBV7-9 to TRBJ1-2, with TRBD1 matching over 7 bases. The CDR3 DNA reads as TGTGCCAGCAGCCCTTGGACAGGACACGTCTATGGCTACACCTTC. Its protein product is CASSPWTGHVYGYTF.